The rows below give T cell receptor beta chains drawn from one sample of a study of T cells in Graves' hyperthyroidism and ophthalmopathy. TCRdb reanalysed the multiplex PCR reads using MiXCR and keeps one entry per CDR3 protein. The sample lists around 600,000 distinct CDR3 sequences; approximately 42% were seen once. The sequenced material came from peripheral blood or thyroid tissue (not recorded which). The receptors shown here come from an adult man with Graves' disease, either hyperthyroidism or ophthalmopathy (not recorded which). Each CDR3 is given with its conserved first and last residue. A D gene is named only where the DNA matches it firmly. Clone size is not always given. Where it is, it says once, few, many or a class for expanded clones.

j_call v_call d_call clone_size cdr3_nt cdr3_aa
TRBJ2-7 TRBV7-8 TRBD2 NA TGTGCCAGCATACCCGGGACTAGCGTCTACGAGCAGTACTTC CASIPGTSVYEQYF
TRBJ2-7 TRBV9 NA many TGTGCCAGCAGCGTAGACGGCTGGGGCTACGAGCAGTACTTC CASSVDGWGYEQYF
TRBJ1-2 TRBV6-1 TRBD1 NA TGTGCCAGCAACCCGGGACAGGGACACCATGGCTACACCTTC CASNPGQGHHGYTF
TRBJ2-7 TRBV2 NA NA TGTGCCTGGAGTGCTAGCGACTGGAGGGACGAGCAGTACTTC CAWSASDWRDEQYF
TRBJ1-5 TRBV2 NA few TGTGCCAGCACCCTGGGCAGGACTTCCAATCAGCCCCAGCATTTT CASTLGRTSNQPQHF
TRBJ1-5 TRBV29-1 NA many TGCAGCGTTGGAGAGGGGAGCAATCAGCCCCAGCATTTT CSVGEGSNQPQHF
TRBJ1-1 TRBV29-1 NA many TGCAGCCCTTCGAACACTGAAGCTTTCTTT CSPSNTEAFF
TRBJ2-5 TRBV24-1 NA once TGTGCCAGCAGTTACTCTGGGAACCGGGAGACCCAGTACTTC CASSYSGNRETQYF
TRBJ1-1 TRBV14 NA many TGTGCCAGCAGCCAAGCAGGGGCCGCTTTCTTT CASSQAGAAFF
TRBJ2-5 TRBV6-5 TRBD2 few TGTGCCAGCAGCTCAACTGGGACTAGCGGCCAAGAGACCCAGTACTTC CASSSTGTSGQETQYF
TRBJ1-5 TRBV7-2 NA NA TGTGCCAGCAGCCAAGAATCAGGGCCCCAGGCAGCCCAGCATTTT CASSQESGPQAAQHF
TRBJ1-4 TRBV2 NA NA TGTGCCAGCACGGTGGGGGAAAAACTGTTTTTT CASTVGEKLFF
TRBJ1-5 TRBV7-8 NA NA TGTGCCAGCAGTGAACTATTGGGAAGGGAGCCCCAGCATTTT CASSELLGREPQHF
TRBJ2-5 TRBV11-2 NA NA TGTGCCAGCAGCTTCGGAACAGGTCGGCAAGAGACCCAGTACTTC CASSFGTGRQETQYF
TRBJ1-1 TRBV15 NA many TGTGCCACCAGCAGAGATCTGGGGGCCGACACTGAAGCTTTCTTT CATSRDLGADTEAFF
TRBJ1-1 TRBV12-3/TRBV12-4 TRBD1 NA TGTGCCAGCAGTGCGACAGGGTGGACTGAAGCTTTCTTT CASSATGWTEAFF
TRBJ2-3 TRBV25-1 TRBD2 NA TGTGCCAGCAGTGGGGGACTAGCGGGAACTATAACGGGCGTGGATACGCAGTATTTT CASSGGLAGTITGVDTQYF
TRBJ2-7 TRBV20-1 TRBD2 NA TGCAGTGCTAGAGTGGGTAGCGGGAGTTACGAGCAGTACTTC CSARVGSGSYEQYF
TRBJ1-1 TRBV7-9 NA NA TGTGCCAGCAGCTTAGAACGGCTATTGAACACTGAAGCTTTCTTT CASSLERLLNTEAFF
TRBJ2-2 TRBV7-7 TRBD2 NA TGTGCTAGCAGCAATCCGGGCCCCTCAGTGAGGGCTAGCGGGGCGAACACCGGGGAGCTGTTTTTT CASSNPGPSVRASGANTGELFF
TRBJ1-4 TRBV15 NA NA TGTGCCACCAGCAGCTTATCGGCCGGCGAAAAACTGTTTTTT CATSSLSAGEKLFF
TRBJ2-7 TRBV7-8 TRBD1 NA TGTGCCAGCAGCCGAACCTGGACAGGAGACTCCTACGAGCAGTACTTC CASSRTWTGDSYEQYF
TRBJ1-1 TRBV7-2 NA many TGTGCCAGCAGCTTAGATCGTGCTTTCTTT CASSLDRAFF
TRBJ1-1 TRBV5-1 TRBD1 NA TGCGCCAGCAGCTCGGGGACAGGGAGGGATGGCACTGAAGCTTTCTTT CASSSGTGRDGTEAFF
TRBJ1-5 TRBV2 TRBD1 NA TGTGCCAGCAGAGCCGGGACAGGGCATAGCAATCAGCCCCAGCATTTT CASRAGTGHSNQPQHF
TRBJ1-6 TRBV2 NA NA TGTGCCACCAGTGACCTAACCGGGAGATATTCACCCCTCCACTTT CATSDLTGRYSPLHF
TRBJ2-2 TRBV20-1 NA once TGCAGTGCTAGCCCTAGTCCCGGGGAGCTGTTTTTT CSASPSPGELFF
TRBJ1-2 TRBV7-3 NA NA TGTGCCAGCAGCTTAAGTGGACCACCAAGGGATGGCTACACCTTC CASSLSGPPRDGYTF
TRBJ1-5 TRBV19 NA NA TGTGCCAGCAAAATAGATACAAATAGCAATCAGCCCCAGCATTTT CASKIDTNSNQPQHF
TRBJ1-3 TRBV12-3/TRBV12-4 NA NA TGTGCCAGCACCCCTCCCCGCACAGGAAACACCATATATTTT CASTPPRTGNTIYF
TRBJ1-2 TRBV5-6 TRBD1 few TGTGCCAGCAGCTTGGTACAGGGGGACTATGGCTACACCTTC CASSLVQGDYGYTF
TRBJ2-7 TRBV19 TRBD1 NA TGTGCCAGTAGGGAGACCGGGACAGGGGCCTACGAGCAGTACTTC CASRETGTGAYEQYF
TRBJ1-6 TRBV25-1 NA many TGTGCCAGCGTTGTACAGGGTGAATCACCCCTCCACTTT CASVVQGESPLHF
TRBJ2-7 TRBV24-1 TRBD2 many TGTGCCACCAGTGATTTGCGGGGGGTTCAGTACTTC CATSDLRGVQYF
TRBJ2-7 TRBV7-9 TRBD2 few TGTGCCAGCAGCTCCGGACTAGCGGGAGCCGGATCCTACGAGCAGTACTTC CASSSGLAGAGSYEQYF
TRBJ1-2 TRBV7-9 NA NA TGTGCCAGCAGCCCCCCCGGGGGGGGGGACTATGGCTACACCTTC CASSPPGGGDYGYTF
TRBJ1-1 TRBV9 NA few TGTGCCAGCAGCTCAACCTGGGACGCCGCAGGAAGGACTGAAGCTTTCTTT CASSSTWDAAGRTEAFF
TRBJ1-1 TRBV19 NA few TGTGCCAGTAGGACTCCTTTTCAGGGAGGGCGGACTGAAGCTTTCTTT CASRTPFQGGRTEAFF
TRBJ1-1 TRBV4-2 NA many TGTGCCAGCAGCCAAGTCACGGCATTAGAAGCTTTCTTT CASSQVTALEAFF
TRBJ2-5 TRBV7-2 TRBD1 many TGTGCCAGCAGGAGGGACAGGGGTGAGACCCAGTACTTC CASRRDRGETQYF
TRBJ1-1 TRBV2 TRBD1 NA TGTGCCAGCAGGGGACAGGGGATGAGCGCTTTCTTT CASRGQGMSAFF
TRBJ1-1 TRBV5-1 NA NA TGCGCCAGCAGCACCAGGAGCACTGAAGCTTTCTTT CASSTRSTEAFF
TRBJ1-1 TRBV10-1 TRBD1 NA TGCGCCAGCCGGAACAGGGGTCAAATTCTCCGGGGCACTGAAGCTTTCTTT CASRNRGQILRGTEAFF
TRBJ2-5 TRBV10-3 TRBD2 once TGTGCCAGCAGTCCGGGAGGGCCCATCGAGACCCAGTACTTC CASSPGGPIETQYF
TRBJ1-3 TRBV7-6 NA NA TGTGCCAGCAGCTTTACTTCTAAACAGGGTCAGCTCTCTGGAAACACCATATATTTT CASSFTSKQGQLSGNTIYF
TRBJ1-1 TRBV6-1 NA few TGTGCCAGCAGTGTCTTCCAGGTTGCCACTGAAGCTTTCTTT CASSVFQVATEAFF
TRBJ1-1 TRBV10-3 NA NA TGTGCCATAACCGGGACAAGGAGCACTGAAGCTTTCTTT CAITGTRSTEAFF
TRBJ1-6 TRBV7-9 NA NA TGTGCCAGCAGCTTTGAGGGAGGGGAGGAATCACCCCTCCACTTT CASSFEGGEESPLHF
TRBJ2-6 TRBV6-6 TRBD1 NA TGTGCCAGCAGTGTTACAGGGGGCTCTGGGGCCAACGTCCTGACTTTC CASSVTGGSGANVLTF